This TCR beta chain was sequenced during a study of CD8+CD57+ T cells in acquired aplastic anemia. Study observations and caveats: Patients shared approximately 30 CD8+ CDR3 sequences with controls.

Germline V gene lookup returns CDR1 KGHDR and CDR2 SFDVKD. The CDR3 is 14 residues long. Between the trimmed V and J ends, which lost 7 bases and 0 bases, there was a span of 9 bases. By flow cytometry, patients selected for sequencing had shown an expansion of CD8+CD57+ cells. CDR3 and TCR beta VDJ profiling relied on genomic DNA as the template. Each CDR3 protein gets one entry after TCRdb re-called the reads with MiXCR. The sample shows about 180,000 distinct CDR3 sequences, 63% of them seen only once. A word on this clonotype: The antigen remains undetermined.

The chain is built from TRBV24-1 and TRBJ2-1; D is possibly TRBD1 (5 bases). The source of this sequence is a human donor with aplastic anemia. Sequenced: sorted CD4+, CD8+, or CD8+CD57+ T cells (not recorded which) from PBMCs. The CDR3 DNA follows: TGTGCCACCAGCGACAGACGCTCCTACAATGAGCAGTTCTTC. The encoded protein is CATSDRRSYNEQFF.